These 23 T cell receptor beta chains were all obtained from the same sample, sequenced in a study of spatial heterogeneity in lung cancer. The time point here: sample taken at primary tumor resection. MiXCR, applied by TCRdb to the 5' RACE reads, yields one record per CDR3 protein. This table has under 40,000 distinct CDR3 sequences, 5% to 6.5% appearing once. Sample: PBMCs, taken at surgery. The receptors derive from a female donor with early-stage non-small cell lung cancer.

There are a few counts of this clonotype. V and J are TRBV5-1 and TRBJ1-2; maybe TRBD1 (5 bases). The V end lost 4 bases, the J end lost 8 bases, and 21 bases lay between the germline ends. The CDR3 is 15 amino acids. Per germline, CDR1 SGHRS and CDR2 YFSETQ. The DNA of the CDR3 is TGCGCCAGCAGCCCCGGGACTGTCCCAGCGGAAGGCTACACCTTC. Its translation is CASSPGTVPAEGYTF.

The chain couples TRBV19 to TRBJ1-2, with D unclear. This CDR3 has 14 amino acids. V was trimmed by 3 bases and J by 0 bases, leaving 8 bases between them. Germline V CDR1 and CDR2: LNHDA, SQIVND (reference sequence). The CDR3 protein is CASSMYQTNYGYTF. CDR3 bases: TGTGCCAGTAGTATGTACCAGACTAACTATGGCTACACCTTC.

This clonotype was seen a handful of times. This rearrangement joins TRBV3-1 to TRBJ1-4, with TRBD1 matching over 7 bases. CDR3 length: 14 amino acids. Germline loops: CDR1 LGHDT, CDR2 YNNKEL (reference sequence). V was clipped by 2 bases and J by 8 bases; unmatched bases: 5. The CDR3 sequence: CASSQPGQTEKLFF. Written as DNA, the CDR3 is TGTGCCAGCAGCCAACCGGGACAGACCGAAAAACTGTTTTTT.

In its sample, this clonotype was seen many times. The chain carries TRBV2 and TRBJ1-2; 7 nucleotides agree with TRBD1. Germline CDR1 SNHLY, CDR2 FYNNEI. Losses at the gene ends were 2 bases for V and 0 bases for J; bases not matched to a gene: 6. The CDR3 runs to 16 residues. CDR3 amino acids: CASSEFGTDPNYGYTF. CDR3 DNA sequence: TGTGCCAGCAGTGAATTCGGGACAGATCCTAACTATGGCTACACCTTC.

For this clonotype: Germline and junction disagree at one end, which may indicate a read error. The CDR3 reads CAIGTGTGERTEPFF. In DNA form, the CDR3 reads TGTGCCATCGGCACCGGGACAGGGGAGCGGACTGAACCTTTCTTT. This rearrangement joins TRBV10-3 to TRBJ1-1; 10 positions agree with TRBD1. Per the germline V gene, CDR1 is ENHRY and CDR2 is SYGVKD. There are 15 residues in the CDR3.

There are many counts of this clonotype. The genes are TRBV9 and TRBJ2-7; D remains ambiguous. The CDR3 is 15 amino acids. V shed 0 bases and J shed 0 bases, with 10 bases lying between them. Germline CDR1 and CDR2: SGDLS and YYNGEE. The CDR3 sequence is CASSVAAVSSYEQYF. CDR3 sequence (DNA): TGTGCCAGCAGCGTAGCGGCCGTGAGCTCCTACGAGCAGTACTTC.

This clonotype was seen repeatedly, ten times or more. The V and J genes are TRBV20-1 and TRBJ2-3; the D gene is possibly TRBD1 (5 bases). V lost 1 base and J 6 bases, leaving 8 bases between the germline ends. Germline CDR1 reads DFQATT; CDR2 reads SNEGSKA (reference sequence). CDR3 length: 12 residues. CDR3 sequence (DNA): TGCAGTGCTAGAGTCAGGGCGGATACGCAGTATTTT. Protein: CSARVRADTQYF.

This clonotype was found many times. This rearrangement joins TRBV18 to TRBJ1-1; D is unclear. The germline gives CDR1 KGHSH, CDR2 LQKENI. The CDR3 extends over 13 amino acids. Trimming removed 3 bases at V and 0 bases at J, with 5 bases between. The CDR3 nucleotides read TGTGCCAGCTCACCCTCAATGAACACTGAAGCTTTCTTT. The encoded protein is CASSPSMNTEAFF. The full variable domain, with the rest looked up from reference TRBV18 and TRBJ1-1, is NAGVMQNPRHLVRRRGQEARLRCSPMKGHSHVYWYRQLPEEGLKFMVYLQKENIIDESGMPKERFSAEFPKEGPSILRIQQVVRGDSAAYFCASSPSMNTEAFFGQGTRLTVV.

This clonotype was counted at least ten times. The CDR3 coding sequence is TGCGCCAGCAGCCAAGGGGACGGGGCCAATAATTCACCCCTCCACTTT. Translation: CASSQGDGANNSPLHF. V usage is TRBV4-1 and J usage is TRBJ1-6; D possibly corresponds to TRBD1 (5 bases). V was pared by 1 base and J by 5 bases, with 12 bases between. Germline CDR1 and CDR2: MGHRA and YSYEKL. The CDR3 has 16 amino acids.

Ten or more counts support this clonotype. The gene calls are TRBV7-2 and TRBJ1-2; TRBD1 matches 8 bases. CDR3 length equals 14 residues. Unmatched junction bases numbered 10, after V lost 5 bases and J lost 8 bases. Germline V gene sequence: CDR1 SGHTA, CDR2 FQGNSA. This CDR3 is CASSPDRDSSGYTF. The CDR3 DNA reads TGTGCCAGCAGCCCGGACAGGGACTCCTCAGGCTACACCTTC.

Ten or more counts support this clonotype. This chain links TRBV3-1 with TRBJ2-1; TRBD2 matches at 14 bases. From germline, CDR1 is LGHDT and CDR2 YNNKEL (reference sequence). There are 17 residues in the CDR3. After removal of 0 bases from V and 7 bases from J, the junction contained 5 bases not matched to a gene. In DNA form, the CDR3 reads TGTGCCAGCAGCCAAGATCTAGGGACTAGCGGGGGTAATGAGCAGTTCTTC. It is translated as CASSQDLGTSGGNEQFF.

The V gene is TRBV27, the J gene TRBJ1-1; 7 bases fit TRBD1. The CDR3 sequence is 13 residues long. Germline loops: CDR1 MNHEY, CDR2 SMNVEV (reference sequence). With 4 bases clipped from V and 2 bases from J, the junction kept 1 base outside the gene matches. The CDR3 is CASSSGGNTEAFF. CDR3 nucleotide sequence: TGTGCCAGCAGTTCAGGGGGAAACACTGAAGCTTTCTTT.

This clonotype was counted ten times or more. The chain recombines TRBV4-3 with TRBJ1-2; 9 bases match TRBD1. CDR3 length: 13 amino acids. Looked up from germline, CDR1 is LGHNA and CDR2 is YSLEER. Unmatched junction bases numbered 5, after V lost 6 bases and J lost 6 bases. The CDR3 sequence: CASSLDRGDGYTF. The CDR3, as DNA: TGCGCCAGCAGTCTGGACAGGGGAGATGGCTACACCTTC.

This clonotype occurred many times. The chain has TRBV29-1 and TRBJ2-7; weak D call: TRBD1 (5 bases). Germline V lookup: CDR1 SQVTM, CDR2 ANQGSEA. Trimming pared 5 bases from V and 6 bases from J, leaving 17 bases between. The CDR3 covers 13 residues. CDR3 bases: TGCAGCGTTCGATCACCAGGGTCATTCGAGCAGTACTTC. This sequence encodes CSVRSPGSFEQYF.

This clonotype was detected only a few times. The chain links TRBV12-3 or TRBV12-4 to TRBJ1-4, with TRBD1 matching over 7 bases. J was trimmed by 5 bases and V by 8 bases; bases with no gene match: 5. The CDR3 totals 13 residues. The CDR3, as DNA: TGTGCCAGCTCCGGGACAGAAAATGAAAAACTGTTTTTT. The encoded protein is CASSGTENEKLFF.

The chain recombines TRBV3-1 with TRBJ2-3; unclear D gene. V lost 4 bases and J 8 bases, leaving 16 bases between the germline ends. This CDR3 is built from 14 residues. CDR1 LGHDT and CDR2 YNNKEL come from the germline V gene (reference sequence). CDR3 protein: CASSPAFDAVTQYF. CDR3 in DNA: TGTGCCAGCAGCCCTGCCTTCGACGCGGTTACGCAGTATTTT.

The sample holds many counts of this clonotype. The J gene is TRBJ2-7, the V gene TRBV5-5; D is undetermined. V lost 8 bases to trimming and J lost 1 base, with 19 bases between them. Germline assignment: CDR1 SGHKS and CDR2 YYEKEE (reference sequence). The CDR3 sequence is 15 residues long. The CDR3 region is CASTLTATLSYEQYF. DNA for the CDR3: TGTGCCAGTACCCTCACGGCTACCCTATCCTACGAGCAGTACTTC.

The V gene is TRBV19, the J gene TRBJ1-6; D not resolved. V dropped 5 bases and J dropped 7 bases, with 6 bases sitting between them. Germline V lookup: CDR1 LNHDA, CDR2 SQIVND (reference sequence). The CDR3 loop spans 12 amino acids. CDR3 sequence reads: CASSPWNSPLHF. The CDR3, as DNA: TGTGCCAGTAGTCCGTGGAATTCACCCCTCCACTTT.

The chain couples TRBV11-3 to TRBJ1-1, with 7 bases aligning to TRBD1. The germline CDR1 and CDR2 sequences are SGHNT and YENEEA. The junction had 4 bases not matched to a gene; V was cut back by 5 bases and J by 1 base. The CDR3 length is 14 residues. The CDR3: CASSRQGGNTEAFF. CDR3 coding DNA: TGTGCCAGCAGCCGACAGGGCGGGAACACTGAAGCTTTCTTT.

The chain joins TRBV6-1 to TRBJ1-6, with D hard to call. Germline V lookup: CDR1 MNHNS, CDR2 SASEGT. Trimming cost V 4 bases and J 10 bases, with 17 bases left between them. The CDR3 has 15 residues. CDR3 bases: TGTGCCAGCAGTGGCGGACTTCTCATATGGTCACCCCTCCACTTT. Its translation is CASSGGLLIWSPLHF.

The chain links TRBV12-3 or TRBV12-4 to TRBJ1-1; D uncertain. Trimming pared 0 bases from V and 10 bases from J, leaving 12 bases between. The CDR3 extends over 13 amino acids. CDR3 nucleotide sequence: TGTGCCAGCAGTTTAGCTGTGCGGCGGACAGCTTTCTTT. Translation gives CASSLAVRRTAFF.

At least ten counts were recorded for this clonotype. The J gene is TRBJ2-3, the V gene TRBV5-5; 8 bases align to TRBD2. Unmatched junction bases numbered 11, after V lost 4 bases and J lost 1 base. Germline values: CDR1 SGHKS, CDR2 YYEKEE (reference sequence). The CDR3 is 17 amino acids. This CDR3 reads CASSDFGGGKGTDTQYF. The CDR3, as DNA: TGTGCCAGCAGCGACTTCGGCGGGGGGAAGGGCACAGATACGCAGTATTTT.

J is TRBJ2-7 and V is TRBV12-3 or TRBV12-4; D gene ambiguous. This CDR3 has 12 residues. Trimming stripped 1 base from V and 6 bases from J, with 7 bases between. The CDR3 loop is CASSLGGTEQYF. The CDR3 DNA follows: TGTGCCAGCAGTTTAGGGGGAACCGAGCAGTACTTC.